Below, 25 T cell receptor beta chains from the same sample are listed, as sequenced in a study of identical twins. TCRdb analysed the 5' RACE reads with MiXCR anew, one entry per CDR3 protein. The sample has approximately 500,000 distinct CDR3 sequences, less than 25% seen once. These sequences were also reported in another study, on T cells expressing NK-cell markers.

What was sequenced was CD4+ T cells sorted from blood. The source of these receptors is a woman under 30 in good health.

V gene TRBV12-5 combines with J gene TRBJ2-5; D is unclear. Germline V gives CDR1 LGHNT, CDR2 FRNRAP. The length of the CDR3 is 10 residues. Trimming took 5 bases from V and 4 from J, leaving 2 bases between them. In DNA form, the CDR3 reads TGTGCTAGTGGTACAGAGACCCAGTACTTC. Amino acids: CASGTETQYF.

The rearrangement uses TRBV10-2 and TRBJ1-6; possibly TRBD1 for D (6 bases). CDR1 and CDR2 (germline): WSHSY, SAAADI. This CDR3 spans 13 amino acids. V lost 7 bases, J lost 8 bases, and 12 bases lay in between. The CDR3 loop reads CASTKGQDSPLHF. CDR3 DNA: TGCGCCAGCACAAAGGGACAAGATTCACCCCTCCACTTT.

CDR3 in DNA: TGTGCCAGCAGTTACGCCACCGCAGGGGGGAATTCACCCCTCCACTTT. The encoded protein is CASSYATAGGNSPLHF. The rearrangement uses TRBV6-5 and TRBJ1-6; 7 bases agree with TRBD1. The length of the CDR3 is 16 residues. The J segment lost 7 bases and the V segment lost 2 bases, leaving 8 bases of the junction unmatched. Germline CDR1 and CDR2: MNHEY and SVGAGI.

This clonotype was seen only a few times. The chain's CDR3 is CASSPRRAGGILSTDTQYF. For the CDR3, the DNA is TGTGCCAGCAGTCCCCGGAGGGCAGGGGGAATCCTTAGCACAGATACGCAGTATTTT. The J gene is TRBJ2-3, the V gene TRBV6-1, with D maybe TRBD1 (7 bases). V shed 5 bases and J shed 0 bases, with 24 bases lying between them. The germline CDR1 and CDR2 sequences are MNHNS and SASEGT. CDR3 length: 19 residues.

This clonotype was counted only a few times. This rearrangement joins TRBV3-1 to TRBJ2-3; 12 nucleotides agree with TRBD2. In germline, CDR1 is LGHDT, CDR2 YNNKEL (reference sequence). J was trimmed by 3 bases and V by 3 bases; bases with no gene match: 4. The CDR3 spans 16 residues. CDR3 loop: CASSQTSGGQTDTQYF. As DNA, the CDR3 is TGTGCCAGCAGCCAGACTAGCGGGGGCCAAACAGATACGCAGTATTTT.

This clonotype was detected only a few times. This sequence joins TRBV18 and TRBJ2-3, with D unresolved. Per the germline V gene, CDR1 is KGHSH and CDR2 is LQKENI. Trimming removed 6 bases at V and 6 bases at J, with 19 bases between. This CDR3 comprises 15 residues. The CDR3 protein is CASSLTASTQDTQYF. CDR3 in DNA: TGTGCCAGCTCCCTTACTGCCTCAACGCAGGATACGCAGTATTTT.

This clonotype occurred a few times. The chain combines TRBV29-1 with TRBJ2-1; possibly TRBD1 or TRBD2 for D (5 bases each). The V gene lost 7 bases and the J gene lost 2 bases, with 21 bases spanning the gap. Germline CDR1 SQVTM, CDR2 ANQGSEA. This CDR3 has 16 residues. The CDR3 DNA sequence: TGCAGCGCCGATTTCCCTGGGGGAGTTACCTACAATGAGCAGTTCTTC. It is translated as CSADFPGGVTYNEQFF.

The V and J genes are TRBV4-3 and TRBJ2-1; the D is unclear. The CDR3 runs to 14 residues. Germline values: CDR1 LGHNA, CDR2 YSLEER. Trimming cost V 1 base and J 5 bases, with 9 bases left between them. For the CDR3, the DNA is TGCGCCAGCAGCCAAGTTCACCGGGACAATGAGCAGTTCTTC. Translating gives CASSQVHRDNEQFF.

This clonotype occurred a few times. CDR3: CASSYGGLVPYEQYF. CDR3 in DNA: TGTGCCAGCAGCTACGGGGGCCTTGTTCCCTACGAGCAGTACTTC. This chain links TRBV5-4 with TRBJ2-7; D possibly uses TRBD1 or TRBD2 (6 bases each). The CDR3 runs to 15 residues. The germline gives CDR1 SGHNT, CDR2 YYREEE (reference sequence). V was pared by 3 bases and J by 2 bases, with 15 bases between.

This sequence joins TRBV3-1 and TRBJ2-7; D possibly corresponds to TRBD2 (6 bases). V shed 3 bases and J shed 3 bases, with 21 bases lying between them. Germline assignment: CDR1 LGHDT and CDR2 YNNKEL (reference sequence). This CDR3 has 17 amino acids. The CDR3 loop reads CASSQEGGSGRGYEQYF. The CDR3 bases are TGTGCCAGCAGCCAGGAGGGCGGGTCGGGACGAGGCTACGAGCAGTACTTC.

The chain is built from TRBV29-1 and TRBJ2-1, with TRBD1 as a possible D gene (5 bases). Germline V gene data show CDR1 as SQVTM and CDR2 as ANQGSEA. The CDR3 runs to 12 residues. V lost 3 bases to trimming and J lost 7 bases, with 10 bases between them. CDR3 sequence (DNA): TGCAGCGTTGACAGGGTAGGGAATGAGCAGTTCTTC. This sequence encodes CSVDRVGNEQFF.

V usage is TRBV12-3 or TRBV12-4 and J usage is TRBJ2-3; D is undetermined. Trimming took off 5 bases at V and 6 bases at J, with 6 bases between the two ends. The CDR3 sequence is 11 residues long. CDR3 residues: CASSVMDTQYF. The CDR3 DNA follows: TGTGCCAGCAGTGTGATGGATACGCAGTATTTT.

This clonotype was detected ten times or more. V is TRBV5-1 and J is TRBJ2-1; TRBD2 aligns across 11 bases. V gave up 6 bases and J gave up 14 bases; unmatched junction bases: 13. The germline V gene has CDR1 SGHRS and CDR2 YFSETQ. The CDR3 covers 14 residues. The CDR3 sequence: CASTTSSGGSEEFF. The CDR3 nucleotides read TGCGCCAGCACAACCTCTAGCGGGGGGTCGGAAGAGTTCTTC.

The V call is TRBV27, the J call TRBJ2-7; 12 positions agree with TRBD2. There are 16 residues in the CDR3. The germline V gene has CDR1 MNHEY and CDR2 SMNVEV (reference sequence). Trimming cost V 4 bases and J 4 bases; bases outside gene matches: 8. The chain's CDR3 is CASSSRLLAGGYEQYF. CDR3 in DNA: TGTGCCAGCAGTTCGCGCCTTCTAGCGGGAGGGTACGAGCAGTACTTC.

The chain is built from TRBV4-3 and TRBJ1-4; no definite D call. The CDR3 consists of 15 residues. V was shortened by 0 bases and J by 0 bases, with 5 bases between the two germline ends. Germline assignment: CDR1 LGHNA and CDR2 YSLEER. CDR3 residues: CASSQEPATNEKLFF. The CDR3 coding sequence is TGCGCCAGCAGCCAAGAACCGGCAACTAATGAAAAACTGTTTTTT.

This clonotype was picked up a small number of times. CDR3 region: CATAREGDNSPLHF. The DNA for the CDR3 is TGTGCCACCGCGCGGGAGGGGGATAATTCACCCCTCCACTTT. J is TRBJ1-6 and V is TRBV10-3; a possible D gene is TRBD1 (6 bases). Trimming left V 10 bases short and J 5 bases short, with 15 bases between. This CDR3 has 14 amino acids. Germline V gene lookup returns CDR1 ENHRY and CDR2 SYGVKD.

This clonotype was seen only a few times. DNA for the CDR3: TGTGCCAGCAGCTTAGGGTCAGGGGGTGGGGGCTACACCTTC. Protein product: CASSLGSGGGGYTF. V usage is TRBV7-2 and J usage is TRBJ1-2; TRBD1 agrees at 7 bases. CDR3 size: 14 residues. The V segment lost 1 base and the J segment 8 bases; nucleotides outside the gene matches: 7. The germline V gene encodes CDR1 SGHTA and CDR2 FQGNSA. Filled out from reference TRBV7-2 and TRBJ1-2, the complete variable domain reads GAGVSQSPSNKVTEKGKDVELRCDPISGHTALYWYRQSLGQGLEFLIYFQGNSAPDKSGLPSDRFSAERTGGSVSTLTIQRTQQEDSAVYLCASSLGSGGGGYTFGSGTRLTVV.

The CDR3 DNA sequence: TGCAGTGCTAGAGCGCCCTTTAGCACAGATACGCAGTATTTT. Its translation: CSARAPFSTDTQYF. The chain employs TRBV20-1 and TRBJ2-3; D gene unclear. The germline V gene has CDR1 DFQATT and CDR2 SNEGSKA (reference sequence). The CDR3 contains 14 residues. V was pared by 1 base and J by 0 bases, with 8 bases between.

This clonotype appeared a few times. V is TRBV29-1 and J is TRBJ2-7; the D is unclear. This CDR3 has 12 residues. CDR1 is SQVTM, CDR2 ANQGSEA, per germline. Between the trimmed V and J ends, which lost 4 bases and 6 bases, there was a span of 13 bases. The CDR3: CSVVEDSSEQYF. The CDR3 DNA is TGCAGCGTTGTCGAGGATTCTAGCGAGCAGTACTTC.

This clonotype was found a few times. The rearrangement links TRBV20-1 to TRBJ1-1; TRBD1 might be the D (6 bases). The CDR3 contains 14 residues. Trimming removed 3 bases from V and 3 bases from J, with 14 bases in between. Germline values: CDR1 DFQATT, CDR2 SNEGSKA (reference sequence). The CDR3 bases are TGCAGTGCTAGGGTCAGGGGCGCCGACACTGAAGCTTTCTTT. This sequence encodes CSARVRGADTEAFF.

This clonotype was observed at least ten times. The chain links TRBV6-1 to TRBJ1-1, with 9 positions matching TRBD1. V dropped 6 bases and J dropped 6; count of bases not matched to a gene: 5. Per germline, CDR1 MNHNS and CDR2 SASEGT. The CDR3 is made up of 13 amino acids. CDR3 amino acids: CASSRNRGPEAFF. CDR3 in DNA: TGTGCCAGCAGCCGAAACAGGGGGCCTGAAGCTTTCTTT.

This clonotype was seen many times. J is TRBJ1-6 and V is TRBV10-3; 7 bases match TRBD1. The CDR3 is 15 amino acids. Per the germline V gene, CDR1 is ENHRY and CDR2 is SYGVKD. V was pared by 7 bases and J by 10 bases, with 13 bases of the junction left unmatched. The DNA of the CDR3 is TGTGCCATCAATTCTGGACAGGTATCTAAATCACCCCTCCACTTT. Protein product: CAINSGQVSKSPLHF.

This clonotype was detected only a few times. The chain carries TRBV7-2 and TRBJ2-2, with 9 positions matching TRBD2. CDR3 length: 16 amino acids. V trimming: 1 base; J trimming: 6 bases; junction bases outside the gene matches: 6. Looked up from germline, CDR1 is SGHTA and CDR2 is FQGNSA. CDR3 sequence: CASSLEAAGGAGELFF. The DNA for the CDR3 is TGTGCCAGCAGCTTAGAAGCCGCGGGGGGGGCCGGGGAGCTGTTTTTT. Combining the CDR3 with reference TRBV7-2 and TRBJ2-2 gives the whole variable domain GAGVSQSPSNKVTEKGKDVELRCDPISGHTALYWYRQSLGQGLEFLIYFQGNSAPDKSGLPSDRFSAERTGGSVSTLTIQRTQQEDSAVYLCASSLEAAGGAGELFFGEGSRLTVL.

V gene TRBV11-2 combines with J gene TRBJ2-1; D is perhaps TRBD1 or TRBD2 (7 bases each). The CDR3 loop spans 13 amino acids. Trimming stripped 5 bases from V and 13 bases from J, with 18 bases between. Germline V lookup: CDR1 SGHAT, CDR2 FQNNGV. In DNA form, the CDR3 reads TGTGCCAGCAGCCTAACAGGGGAGGGTCGTCAGTTCTTC. Translated: CASSLTGEGRQFF.

This clonotype was found a few times. The chain combines TRBV5-5 with TRBJ2-1; TRBD2 is a possible D gene (6 bases). The germline V gene has CDR1 SGHKS and CDR2 YYEKEE (reference sequence). V lost 4 bases and J lost 8, with 19 bases in between. This CDR3 contains 15 residues. This CDR3 is CASSTEGFRSDEQFF. The CDR3 DNA sequence: TGTGCCAGCAGCACGGAGGGGTTCCGGAGCGATGAGCAGTTCTTC.